What follows are 29 T cell receptor beta chains derived from one specimen sequenced in a study of T-cell reconstitution after alpha-beta-depleted transplantation in children. Molecular barcoding with unique molecular identifiers was used for the TCRbeta library. TCRdb re-called the PCR reads with MiXCR, one entry per CDR3 protein. The sample records some 95,000 distinct CDR3 sequences, 23% being singletons. Here the sequenced sample was PBMCs, taken before TCRalphabeta/CD19-depleted stem cell transplant. The receptors derive from a boy younger than 10 with acute lymphoblastic leukemia, due to receive a stem cell transplant.

This clonotype ranks as large. The V call is TRBV12-3 or TRBV12-4, the J call TRBJ2-3; possibly TRBD1 for D (5 bases). V lost 6 bases and J 7 bases, leaving 20 bases between the germline ends. This CDR3 has 15 residues. The CDR3 DNA reads TGTGCCAGCAGGGGTGGTGGGGCGGAAGGGTATACGCAGTATTTT. Amino acid sequence: CASRGGGAEGYTQYF.

This clonotype was detected many times. The gene calls are TRBV10-3 and TRBJ2-7, with 8 bases lining up with TRBD2. This CDR3 comprises 15 residues. V lost 3 bases, J lost 3 bases, and 7 bases stayed unmatched. In germline, CDR1 is ENHRY, CDR2 SYGVKD. CDR3 sequence (DNA): TGTGCCATCAGTGACCCCGGGACTAGGAGCTACGAGCAGTACTTC. This gives the protein CAISDPGTRSYEQYF.

This clonotype has at least ten counts. J is TRBJ2-3 and V is TRBV20-1; a possible D gene is TRBD2 (6 bases). CDR1 is DFQATT and CDR2 is SNEGSKA in the germline V gene (reference sequence). The V gene lost 6 bases and the J gene lost 3 bases, with 16 bases spanning the gap. This CDR3 spans 14 amino acids. This chain's CDR3 is CSATSGGATDTQYF. CDR3 in DNA: TGCAGTGCCACCAGCGGAGGGGCTACAGATACGCAGTATTTT.

In its sample, this clonotype was seen a few times. This chain joins TRBV28 and TRBJ2-7; D might be TRBD2 (5 bases). The V end lost 10 bases, the J end lost 2 bases, and 9 bases lay between the germline ends. CDR3 length equals 11 residues. CDR1 is MDHEN, CDR2 SYDVKM, per germline. CDR3: CATTRAYEQYF. In DNA form, the CDR3 reads TGTGCCACCACGCGGGCCTACGAGCAGTACTTC. Variable domain in full (rest from reference TRBV28 and TRBJ2-7): DVKVTQSSRYLVKRTGEKVFLECVQDMDHENMFWYRQDPGLGLRLIYFSYDVKMKEKGDIPEGYSVSREKKERFSLILESASTNQTSMYLCATTRAYEQYFGPGTRLTVT.

This clonotype was detected only a few times. The gene calls are TRBV5-1 and TRBJ2-5, with 9 bases fitting TRBD2. Per the germline V gene, CDR1 is SGHRS and CDR2 is YFSETQ. The length of the CDR3 is 17 residues. With V trimmed by 4 bases and J by 0 bases, 10 bases remained unmatched. The CDR3 DNA sequence: TGCGCCAGCAGCGCCCAGACTAGCGGAAGCTACCAAGAGACCCAGTACTTC. Translating gives CASSAQTSGSYQETQYF.

Details on this clonotype: This may arise from a read error, as a much more abundant clone is one base away. The chain has TRBV5-5 and TRBJ2-7; D is perhaps TRBD1 (6 bases). The CDR3 has 16 residues. CDR1 is SGHKS, CDR2 YYEKEE, per germline (reference sequence). This chain's CDR3 is CASSLAQGMISYKQYF. DNA of the CDR3: TGTGCCAGCAGCTTGGCACAGGGTATGATCTCCTACAAGCAGTACTTC. Looking up the rest from reference TRBV5-5 and TRBJ2-7 gives the full variable domain: DAGVTQSPTHLIKTRGQQVTLRCSPISGHKSVSWYQQVLGQGPQFIFQYYEKEERGRGNFPDRFSARQFPNYSSELNVNALLLGDSALYLCASSLAQGMISYKQYFGPGTRLTVT.

There are many counts of this clonotype. J is TRBJ2-5 and V is TRBV7-9, with no clear D. Germline V lookup: CDR1 SEHNR, CDR2 FQNEAQ (reference sequence). The CDR3 consists of 12 residues. Trimming removed 2 bases from V and 3 bases from J, with 4 bases in between. The CDR3 DNA sequence: TGTGCCAGCAGCTTAAATAAAGAGACCCAGTACTTC. Translating gives CASSLNKETQYF.

The V call is TRBV27, the J call TRBJ2-6; D ambiguous. The CDR3 length is 15 residues. Germline loops: CDR1 MNHEY, CDR2 SMNVEV (reference sequence). V shed 4 bases and J shed 0 bases, with 7 bases lying between them. The CDR3 here is CASSSQYSGANVLTF. For the CDR3, the DNA is TGTGCCAGCAGTTCCCAGTACTCTGGGGCCAACGTCCTGACTTTC.

The gene calls are TRBV28 and TRBJ1-4; 9 nucleotides match TRBD1. This CDR3 is built from 14 residues. V gave up 7 bases and J gave up 6 bases; unmatched junction bases: 6. Looked up from germline, CDR1 is MDHEN and CDR2 is SYDVKM. The CDR3 loop reads CASTPTGGYEKLFF. The CDR3 DNA reads TGTGCCAGCACCCCGACAGGGGGATATGAAAAACTGTTTTTT.

The V and J genes are TRBV20-1 and TRBJ2-2, with 9 bases fitting TRBD2. CDR3 length: 16 amino acids. Germline V gives CDR1 DFQATT, CDR2 SNEGSKA (reference sequence). Trimming took 1 base from V and 2 from J; bases not matched to a gene: 5. CDR3 coding DNA: TGCAGTGCTAGAGGGGCTAGCGGGGACAACACCGGGGAGCTGTTTTTT. It is translated as CSARGASGDNTGELFF.

The chain joins TRBV3-1 to TRBJ1-5, with D tentatively TRBD1 (5 bases). V lost 0 bases to trimming and J lost 3 bases, with 9 bases between them. The length of the CDR3 is 15 residues. Looked up from germline, CDR1 is LGHDT and CDR2 is YNNKEL (reference sequence). The CDR3 nucleotides are TGTGCCAGCAGCCAAGATATCGGGGCCAATCAGCCCCAGCATTTT. Protein sequence: CASSQDIGANQPQHF.

V and J are TRBV5-1 and TRBJ2-5; D not certain. The V gene lost 0 bases and the J gene lost 5 bases, with 11 bases spanning the gap. The CDR3 loop spans 14 amino acids. Germline V gene data show CDR1 as SGHRS and CDR2 as YFSETQ. The CDR3 spells CASSLGDRQETQYF. The CDR3, as DNA: TGCGCCAGCAGCTTGGGGGATCGGCAGGAGACCCAGTACTTC.

At least ten counts were recorded for this clonotype. V and J are TRBV5-1 and TRBJ1-6; D call uncertain. Per germline, CDR1 SGHRS and CDR2 YFSETQ. Between the trimmed V and J ends, which lost 1 base and 9 bases, there was a span of 11 bases. This CDR3 has 14 amino acids. CDR3 sequence (DNA): TGCGCCAGCAGCTTGTCGGGAACCTTTTCACCCCTCCACTTT. It codes for CASSLSGTFSPLHF.

The J gene is TRBJ2-3, the V gene TRBV2, with a weak D call TRBD1 (6 bases). Germline CDR1 reads SNHLY; CDR2 reads FYNNEI. V was clipped by 3 bases and J by 1 base, with 8 bases between them. The CDR3 loop spans 14 amino acids. CDR3 nucleotides: TGTGCCAGCAGTGAGGACAGCCGCACAGATACGCAGTATTTT. Translation gives CASSEDSRTDTQYF.

The CDR3 region has the DNA TGCGCCAGCAGCCTAGAGGGGGCAATGAACACTGAAGCTTTCTTT. Protein product: CASSLEGAMNTEAFF. This chain joins TRBV4-1 and TRBJ1-1, with 7 bases fitting TRBD1. The CDR3 contains 15 residues. Germline lookup yields CDR1 MGHRA and CDR2 YSYEKL. V trimming: 4 bases; J trimming: 0 bases; junction bases outside the gene matches: 5.

V and J are TRBV20-1 and TRBJ1-1; 9 bases align to TRBD1. The CDR3 is 12 residues long. Germline V lookup: CDR1 DFQATT, CDR2 SNEGSKA (reference sequence). CDR3 amino acids: CKPGQGNTEAFF. CDR3 nucleotide sequence: TGCAAACCGGGACAGGGGAACACTGAAGCTTTCTTT.

The chain links TRBV20-1 to TRBJ2-3; no reliable D call. Trimming removed 5 bases from V and 2 bases from J, with 8 bases in between. Germline V lookup: CDR1 DFQATT, CDR2 SNEGSKA (reference sequence). This CDR3 has 12 amino acids. This CDR3 reads CSAPQLTDTQYF. The CDR3 bases are TGCAGTGCTCCACAGCTCACAGATACGCAGTATTTT.

This clonotype was seen ten or more times. The chain couples TRBV12-3 or TRBV12-4 to TRBJ2-7; D gene uncertain. This CDR3 spans 11 amino acids. Trimming shortened V by 6 bases and J by 6 bases, and 9 bases separated the two germline ends. The CDR3 nucleotides are TGTGCCAGCAGATCGGGCGGCGAGCAGTACTTC. Translating gives CASRSGGEQYF.

This clonotype came up a few times. The chain links TRBV10-1 to TRBJ2-1; no reliable D call. In germline, CDR1 is WNHNN, CDR2 SYGVQD (reference sequence). CDR3 length: 14 amino acids. Between the trimmed V and J ends, which lost 6 bases and 8 bases, there was a span of 17 bases. Written as DNA, the CDR3 is TGCGCCAGCAGCCCCGGGCTGACTGTCGATGAGCAGTTCTTC. It encodes CASSPGLTVDEQFF.

This clonotype was seen ten or more times. The chain is built from TRBV28 and TRBJ2-1; TRBD2 matches 11 bases. The CDR3 covers 14 residues. Germline values: CDR1 MDHEN, CDR2 SYDVKM. J gave up 8 bases and V 6 bases, and 6 bases lay outside the gene matches. The CDR3 loop is CASRLAGGPHEQFF. CDR3 in DNA: TGTGCCAGCAGGTTAGCGGGAGGGCCGCATGAGCAGTTCTTC. Full variable domain (outside the CDR3, taken from reference TRBV28 and TRBJ2-1): DVKVTQSSRYLVKRTGEKVFLECVQDMDHENMFWYRQDPGLGLRLIYFSYDVKMKEKGDIPEGYSVSREKKERFSLILESASTNQTSMYLCASRLAGGPHEQFFGPGTRLTVL.

The chain couples TRBV12-3 or TRBV12-4 to TRBJ1-1; D is possibly TRBD1 (5 bases). The CDR3 sequence is 15 residues long. V lost 3 bases and J 1 base, leaving 12 bases between the germline ends. The CDR3 sequence is CASSLDTGWNTEAFF. The DNA for the CDR3 is TGTGCCAGCAGTTTGGACACAGGTTGGAACACTGAAGCTTTCTTT.

CDR3 in DNA: TGTGCCAGCAGCTTAAAGGCTAGCGGATTATACAATGAGCAGTTCTTC. Translating gives CASSLKASGLYNEQFF. This sequence joins TRBV7-3 and TRBJ2-1; TRBD2 matches at 7 bases. The V gene end was trimmed by 1 base and the J gene end by 4 bases; junction bases not matched to a gene: 7. The germline V gene encodes CDR1 SGHTA and CDR2 FQGTGA. The CDR3 loop spans 16 amino acids.

As to this clonotype: It may be a read error: a sequence one base away is much more abundant. The V call is TRBV12-3 or TRBV12-4, the J call TRBJ1-3; tentatively, D is TRBD1 (5 bases). This CDR3 is built from 15 residues. This CDR3 reads CVSRVFSSTGNTIYF. CDR3 nucleotide sequence: TGTGTCAGCAGGGTCTTCTCCTCTACTGGAAACACCATATATTTT.

This clonotype was picked up many times. V usage is TRBV7-2 and J usage is TRBJ2-4; D is possibly TRBD1 or TRBD2 (6 bases each). Germline V gives CDR1 SGHTA, CDR2 FQGNSA. The CDR3 totals 14 residues. Trimming took off 6 bases at V and 9 bases at J, with 18 bases between the two ends. For the CDR3, the DNA is TGTGCCAGCAGTTTAAGGGGGGACGGGGGCATTCAGTACTTC. This sequence encodes CASSLRGDGGIQYF.

This clonotype appeared a single time. This rearrangement joins TRBV3-1 to TRBJ2-3, with no clear D. CDR1 is LGHDT and CDR2 is YNNKEL in the germline V gene (reference sequence). This CDR3 spans 16 amino acids. Deletions cut 0 bases from V and 5 bases from J, with 15 bases between. CDR3 amino acids: CASSQEGVSRVDTQYF. The CDR3 coding sequence is TGTGCCAGCAGCCAAGAGGGTGTGAGTAGAGTAGATACGCAGTATTTT.

This clonotype was seen more than once but under ten times. This rearrangement joins TRBV14 to TRBJ2-1, with D possibly matching TRBD1 (6 bases). Trimming removed 3 bases from V and 0 bases from J, with 12 bases in between. This CDR3 has 16 amino acids. Germline lookup yields CDR1 SGHDN and CDR2 FVKESK. CDR3 protein: CASSQRTGSSYNEQFF. The CDR3 DNA is TGTGCCAGCAGCCAGCGCACAGGGAGCTCCTACAATGAGCAGTTCTTC. The full variable domain, its missing parts supplied by reference TRBV14 and TRBJ2-1, is EAGVTQFPSHSVIEKGQTVTLRCDPISGHDNLYWYRRVMGKEIKFLLHFVKESKQDESGMPNNRFLAERTGGTYSTLKVQPAELEDSGVYFCASSQRTGSSYNEQFFGPGTRLTVL.

This clonotype was observed a few times. The chain links TRBV27 to TRBJ2-7; D tentatively fits TRBD1 or TRBD2 (5 bases each). Germline assignment: CDR1 MNHEY and CDR2 SMNVEV (reference sequence). This CDR3 has 15 amino acids. Trimming left V 3 bases short and J 6 bases short, with 18 bases between. In DNA, the CDR3 is TGTGCCAGCAGTTTCCGAGGGACGAATAAGGGCGAGCAGTACTTC. Its protein product is CASSFRGTNKGEQYF.

This clonotype came up once. J is TRBJ1-2 and V is TRBV7-8; D ambiguous. The CDR3 extends over 14 amino acids. Trimming shortened V by 1 base and J by 8 bases, and 14 bases separated the two germline ends. Germline V gene data show CDR1 as SGHVS and CDR2 as FQNEAQ. This CDR3 is CASSLVVRRYGYTF. CDR3 nucleotides: TGTGCCAGCAGCTTAGTTGTCAGACGATACGGCTACACCTTC.

V usage is TRBV6-1 and J usage is TRBJ1-4, with unresolved D. The CDR3 spans 15 residues. V lost 0 bases, J lost 4 bases, and 9 bases lay in between. The germline gives CDR1 MNHNS, CDR2 SASEGT. DNA for the CDR3: TGTGCCAGCAGTGAAGCAAACAGCCGTAATGAAAAACTGTTTTTT. Protein: CASSEANSRNEKLFF.